This T cell receptor beta chain was profiled in a study of T cell repertoires in cytomegalovirus infection. Whole-study context: Selected CMV epitopes included recently identified HLA-C-restricted ones as well as well-studied HLA-B-restricted ones. Public signatures in TCR beta pointed to CMV infection and matching HLA type. Study results and limitations: Ex vivo responses were dominated by HLA-C-restricted CMV-specific TCR beta clonotypes. Of the TCR beta families, the public ones yielded a cumulative frequency that identified carriers of CMV plus the relevant HLA.

TCRdb called the reads again in MiXCR, with one record for every CDR3 protein. The sample yields some 700,000 distinct CDR3 sequences, 30% to 35% seen once. This CDR3 has 14 amino acids. Per germline, CDR1 MNHEY and CDR2 SMNVEV (reference sequence). V was cut by 5 bases and J by 2 bases, with 7 bases left in between. This clonotype has ten or more counts. The target antigen is unknown. This receptor was identified in a human donor in good health (CMV status not recorded). Some clones in this sample may be carry-over from other donors' samples. The rearrangement uses TRBV27 and TRBJ2-6; D gene unclear. The sample was cultured PBMCs, taken from culture after CMV antigen stimulation. In nucleotides, the CDR3 is TGTGCCAGCAGTCCCCGGCCTGGGGCCAACGTCCTGACTTTC. It codes for CASSPRPGANVLTF.